Presented here are 30 T cell receptor beta chains from one specimen sequenced in a study of T cells in Graves' hyperthyroidism and ophthalmopathy (dated by TCRdb to the late 2010s). The method was multiplex PCR. TCRdb lists the instrument as Illumina HiSeq 2000. TCR beta CDR3 regions were amplified from RNA transcripts. The TCR CDR3 was subjected to a first round of RT-PCR using the HTBI primer set and the Qiagen OneStep RT-PCR kit. The public sequencing data were trimmed at Q25 with fastp and processed into clonotypes with MiXCR by TCRdb, which kept only in-frame beta chains. When rows share a CDR3 protein, they turn into one entry using the most common DNA and genes. The sample profile shows about 320,000 distinct CDR3 sequences; approximately 17% of them were found once. The ten largest clonotypes hold around a third of the sample. Sample: blood. These receptors all stem from a man aged 25 to 45 with Graves' hyperthyroidism.

The chain carries TRBV11-2 and TRBJ2-3, with D perhaps TRBD2 (6 bases). In germline, CDR1 is SGHAT, CDR2 FQNNGV. Trimming stripped 0 bases from V and 2 bases from J, with 15 bases between. This CDR3 has 17 amino acids. Here the CDR3 DNA reads TGTGCCAGCAGCTTAGATAGCGGCAGCCTATACACAGATACGCAGTATTTT. Translating it yields CASSLDSGSLYTDTQYF.

Regarding this clonotype: It may be a read error: a sequence one base away is much more abundant. This is likely a read error, given that the CDR3 carries no conserved phenylalanine or tryptophan at its end. V gene TRBV6-2 or TRBV6-3 combines with J gene TRBJ2-7, with D tentatively TRBD2 (6 bases). The ends were cut back, 5 bases at V and 2 bases at J, with 13 bases in the middle. CDR3 length: 14 residues. Germline assignment: CDR1 MNHEY and CDR2 SVGEGT. Here the CDR3 DNA reads TGTGCCAGCAGTCCTATAGCGGCCCCCTACGAGCAGTACCTC. Protein sequence: CASSPIAAPYEQYL.

There are a few counts of this clonotype. The CDR3 nucleotides are TGTGCCAGCAGCTTGGAATTCAACTACGAGCAGTACTTC. It translates to CASSLEFNYEQYF. The gene calls are TRBV5-4 and TRBJ2-7; the D is unclear. Germline CDR1 is SGHNT and CDR2 is YYREEE (reference sequence). With 0 bases removed from V and 3 bases from J, the gap between germline ends came to 7 bases. This CDR3 region has 13 residues.

This clonotype was counted ten times or more. This sequence joins TRBV2 and TRBJ1-1, with a weak D call TRBD1 (5 bases). Trimming cost V 10 bases and J 3 bases, with 21 bases left between them. The CDR3 spans 15 residues. Germline CDR1 reads SNHLY; CDR2 reads FYNNEI. In DNA form, the CDR3 reads TGTGCCACCTCACTAGCATCCCAAGGGGACACTGAAGCTTTCTTT. Protein product: CATSLASQGDTEAFF.

This clonotype was found once. The junction does not match germline at one end; this may be a read error. V and J are TRBV7-2 and TRBJ2-7; D gene ambiguous. The germline V gene encodes CDR1 SGHTA and CDR2 FQGNSA. This CDR3 comprises 11 residues. The chain's CDR3 is CASSSSYEQHF. In DNA, the CDR3 is TGTGCCAGCAGCTCCTCTTACGAGCAGCACTTC.

This clonotype showed up many times. The chain couples TRBV5-1 to TRBJ2-3; perhaps TRBD1 as D (5 bases). Germline V gives CDR1 SGHRS, CDR2 YFSETQ. V was pared by 3 bases and J by 2 bases, with 10 bases between. The CDR3 consists of 14 residues. The CDR3 region has the DNA TGCGCCAGCAGCTCTAGGGGAACCACAGATACGCAGTATTTT. Translating it yields CASSSRGTTDTQYF.

Ten or more counts support this clonotype. This chain connects TRBV3-1 to TRBJ1-4; 9 bases are a match to TRBD1. The V gene's germline CDR1 is LGHDT and CDR2 YNNKEL (reference sequence). The V and J ends lost 4 bases and 7 bases, in that order; junction bases with no gene match: 4. This CDR3 region has 14 residues. The DNA of the CDR3 is TGTGCCAGCAGCCTCACAGGGGGCCGTGAAAAACTGTTTTTT. This sequence encodes CASSLTGGREKLFF. Using reference TRBV3-1 and TRBJ1-4 for the parts outside the CDR3, the full variable domain is DTAVSQTPKYLVTQMGNDKSIKCEQNLGHDTMYWYKQDSKKFLKIMFSYNNKELIINETVPNRFSPKSPDKAHLNLHINSLELGDSAVYFCASSLTGGREKLFFGSGTQLSVL.

V and J are TRBV5-6 and TRBJ2-5; D ambiguous. This CDR3 spans 16 amino acids. Trimming took 2 bases from V and 1 from J, leaving 15 bases between them. Germline V gene data show CDR1 as SGHDT and CDR2 as YYEEEE. CDR3 coding DNA: TGTGCCAGCAGCTTTCGACCGCGTCAAGCCCAAGAGACCCAGTACTTC. This sequence encodes CASSFRPRQAQETQYF.

This clonotype was counted at least ten times. The rearrangement joins TRBV24-1 to TRBJ2-7; D is perhaps TRBD1 (6 bases). CDR1 is KGHDR, CDR2 SFDVKD, per germline. CDR3 size: 15 residues. V was clipped by 4 bases and J by 4 bases, with 16 bases between them. In DNA, the CDR3 is TGTGCCACCAGTGACCAAACGCGAACAGGGTACGAGCAGTACTTC. Residues: CATSDQTRTGYEQYF.

This clonotype has a handful of counts. This CDR3 reads CASSSPDRLNTGELFF. CDR3 DNA: TGTGCCAGCAGTTCTCCTGACAGGTTGAACACCGGGGAGCTGTTTTTT. The chain uses TRBV12-3 or TRBV12-4 and TRBJ2-2; possibly TRBD1 for D (6 bases). The CDR3 spans 16 residues. Between the trimmed V and J ends, which lost 4 bases and 1 base, there was a span of 13 bases.

This clonotype was seen a handful of times. J is TRBJ1-4 and V is TRBV19; no firm D call. CDR3 length equals 14 residues. The V end was cut by 6 bases, the J end by 2 bases, with 10 bases between. Germline V CDR1 and CDR2: LNHDA, SQIVND (reference sequence). The CDR3 sequence: CASSRSGTNEKLFF. The CDR3, as DNA: TGTGCCAGTAGCCGGAGTGGGACTAATGAAAAACTGTTTTTT.

This clonotype has just a few counts. The J gene is TRBJ2-7, the V gene TRBV29-1; D tentatively reads TRBD1 or TRBD2 (5 bases each). V lost 6 bases, J lost 0 bases, and 12 bases lay in between. Per germline, CDR1 SQVTM and CDR2 ANQGSEA. This CDR3 is built from 13 residues. As DNA, the CDR3 is TGCAGCGTCCGGGACCTGGTCTCCTACGAGCAGTACTTC. The encoded protein is CSVRDLVSYEQYF.

This clonotype was detected only a few times. The V gene is TRBV14, the J gene TRBJ2-1; weak D call: TRBD2 (6 bases). CDR1 is SGHDN, CDR2 FVKESK, per germline. The V end lost 0 bases, the J end lost 9 bases, and 24 bases lay between the germline ends. The CDR3 length is 18 residues. In DNA form, the CDR3 reads TGTGCCAGCAGCCAAGATGGCCGCATGGGGAGGCAGTCTGGTGAGCAGTTCTTC. This sequence encodes CASSQDGRMGRQSGEQFF.

There are many counts of this clonotype. The chain is built from TRBV5-1 and TRBJ2-1; D may be TRBD2 (6 bases). Germline CDR1 SGHRS, CDR2 YFSETQ. The V end was cut by 2 bases, the J end by 8 bases, with 8 bases between. The CDR3 contains 12 residues. The DNA for the CDR3 is TGCGCCAGCAGCTTTGGGGAGGATGAGCAGTTCTTC. It specifies CASSFGEDEQFF. Filled out from reference TRBV5-1 and TRBJ2-1, the complete variable domain reads KAGVTQTPRYLIKTRGQQVTLSCSPISGHRSVSWYQQTPGQGLQFLFEYFSETQRNKGNFPGRFSGRQFSNSRSEMNVSTLELGDSALYLCASSFGEDEQFFGPGTRLTVL.

The V and J genes are TRBV9 and TRBJ1-2; weak D call: TRBD1 (5 bases). The V and J ends lost 0 bases and 6 bases respectively, with 15 bases between them. Germline assignment: CDR1 SGDLS and CDR2 YYNGEE. There are 15 residues in the CDR3. This chain's CDR3 is CASSVVRDARDGYTF. The CDR3 DNA is TGTGCCAGCAGCGTAGTCCGGGACGCGAGGGATGGCTACACCTTC.

In regard to this clonotype: A much larger clone differs from this one at a single base, so this may be a read error. The chain is built from TRBV4-1 and TRBJ2-1; TRBD2 is a possible D gene (5 bases). The J call may be faulty, since TRBJ2-7 better matches the DNA end. This CDR3 contains 14 residues. Germline V CDR1 and CDR2: MGHRA, YSYEKL. CDR3 loop: CASSPPDLYNEQYF. The CDR3 coding sequence is TGCGCCAGCAGCCCACCGGACTTATACAATGAGCAGTACTTC.

This chain joins TRBV14 and TRBJ2-2, with D unclear. CDR3 length: 15 amino acids. Germline values: CDR1 SGHDN, CDR2 FVKESK. V lost 4 bases and J lost 1, with 10 bases in between. The CDR3 region has the DNA TGTGCCAGCAGCCCGTATTGGGAGAACACCGGGGAGCTGTTTTTT. It codes for CASSPYWENTGELFF.

In this sample, this clonotype turned up many times. The chain joins TRBV5-4 to TRBJ1-6, with 8 bases matching TRBD1. The CDR3 covers 14 residues. Germline assignment: CDR1 SGHNT and CDR2 YYREEE (reference sequence). V dropped 2 bases and J dropped 7; count of bases not matched to a gene: 2. Written as DNA, the CDR3 is TGTGCCAGCAGCTTAAACAGGGGGAATTCACCCCTCCACTTT. Residues: CASSLNRGNSPLHF.

This chain links TRBV12-3 or TRBV12-4 with TRBJ1-1; a possible D gene is TRBD1 (5 bases). The V end lost 6 bases, the J end lost 3 bases, and 11 bases lay between the germline ends. This CDR3 is built from 13 residues. Here the CDR3 reads CASRDIGDTEAFF. The DNA of the CDR3 is TGTGCCAGCAGGGATATAGGGGACACTGAAGCTTTCTTT.

This clonotype was picked up a small number of times. The gene calls are TRBV10-2 and TRBJ2-1; no firm D call. Germline CDR1 WSHSY, CDR2 SAAADI. CDR3 length: 12 residues. V was trimmed by 8 bases and J by 9 bases, leaving 14 bases between them. DNA of the CDR3: TGCGCCAGCCGCGCCGAATCGCGTGAGCAGTTCTTC. The encoded protein is CASRAESREQFF.

This clonotype was recorded at least ten times. This chain uses TRBV5-6 with TRBJ2-7, with a possible D match to TRBD1 (6 bases). CDR3 size: 14 residues. Germline assignment: CDR1 SGHDT and CDR2 YYEEEE. The V and J ends lost 4 bases and 2 bases respectively, with 13 bases between them. The CDR3 region is CASSPGQRAYEQYF. The CDR3 DNA is TGTGCCAGCAGCCCAGGACAGCGAGCCTACGAGCAGTACTTC.

This clonotype was counted many times. CDR3 sequence: CSASGGSGWDTDTQYF. The CDR3 DNA is TGCAGTGCTAGTGGCGGGAGCGGTTGGGACACAGATACGCAGTATTTT. The gene calls are TRBV20-1 and TRBJ2-3; 7 bases align to TRBD2. This CDR3 is built from 16 residues. Germline V lookup: CDR1 DFQATT, CDR2 SNEGSKA (reference sequence). V lost 3 bases and J lost 2; bases outside the gene matches: 11.

This clonotype rates as medium-sized (0.01 to 0.1%). The CDR3 DNA reads TGTGCCAGCAGTTTCGAGGGTTTGGAGACTGAAGCTTTCTTT. Translating gives CASSFEGLETEAFF. The chain carries TRBV12-3 or TRBV12-4 and TRBJ1-1; unclear D gene. With 3 bases removed from V and 5 bases from J, the gap between germline ends came to 13 bases. The CDR3 is 14 residues long.

This clonotype was found many times. The chain combines TRBV20-1 with TRBJ1-4; D perhaps matches TRBD1 (6 bases). V was clipped by 5 bases and J by 4 bases, with 14 bases between them. Germline CDR1 and CDR2: DFQATT and SNEGSKA (reference sequence). This CDR3 is 14 amino acids long. In DNA, the CDR3 is TGCAGTGCTTGGACAGCCTCTGGTAATGAAAAACTGTTTTTT. Translating gives CSAWTASGNEKLFF.

This clonotype came up once. The genes are TRBV7-3 and TRBJ2-1; 11 bases are a match to TRBD2. Germline V gene data show CDR1 as SGHTA and CDR2 as FQGTGA. Losses at the gene ends were 5 bases for V and 6 bases for J; bases not matched to a gene: 9. This CDR3 region has 16 residues. This chain's CDR3 is CASSPSGTSGVNEQFF. DNA of the CDR3: TGTGCCAGCAGCCCCTCCGGGACTAGCGGAGTCAATGAGCAGTTCTTC.

This clonotype was detected many times. This chain links TRBV11-2 with TRBJ2-1; TRBD2 aligns across 8 bases. CDR1 is SGHAT and CDR2 is FQNNGV in the germline V gene. This CDR3 has 14 residues. V was clipped by 4 bases and J by 9 bases; unmatched bases: 8. In DNA, the CDR3 is TGTGCCAGCAGCTCCGGGACTAGTAGAACTGAGCAGTTCTTC. Protein product: CASSSGTSRTEQFF.

As for this clonotype: A read error is possible here, since a much larger clone lies one base away. The chain employs TRBV2 and TRBJ1-1; perhaps TRBD1 as D (5 bases). Deletions cut 8 bases from V and 5 bases from J, with 12 bases between. Germline V gives CDR1 SNHLY, CDR2 FYNNEI. The CDR3 sequence is 12 residues long. The CDR3 here is CASSDWGTEAFF. The CDR3 DNA reads as TGTGCCAGCTCGGACTGGGGGACTGAAGCTTTCTTT.

This clonotype appeared many times. The chain has TRBV2 and TRBJ1-5; no firm D call. CDR3 length: 12 residues. The germline V gene encodes CDR1 SNHLY and CDR2 FYNNEI. The V end was cut by 8 bases, the J end by 5 bases, with 10 bases between. The CDR3 reads CASGTEHQPQHF. For the CDR3, the DNA is TGTGCCAGCGGAACGGAACATCAGCCCCAGCATTTT.

This clonotype has at least ten counts. Here the CDR3 reads CASSRTSGNTGELFF. The CDR3, as DNA: TGTGCCAGCAGTCGGACTAGCGGTAACACCGGGGAGCTGTTTTTT. The chain has TRBV6-5 and TRBJ2-2, with 10 bases aligning to TRBD2. The J segment lost 2 bases and the V segment lost 5 bases, leaving 2 bases of the junction unmatched. The CDR3 contains 15 residues. Germline V CDR1 and CDR2: MNHEY, SVGAGI.

This clonotype has only a few counts. This rearrangement joins TRBV6-9 to TRBJ2-7, with D possibly being TRBD2 (7 bases). Germline V gene lookup returns CDR1 MNHGY and CDR2 SVAAGI. There are 17 residues in the CDR3. The V gene lost 7 bases and the J gene lost 5 bases, with 27 bases spanning the gap. As DNA, the CDR3 is TGTGCCAGCACACCCCTGAGGGGGGGACCCCCAAGGGACGAGCAGTACTTC. Encoded protein: CASTPLRGGPPRDEQYF.